Each of the 30 T cell receptor beta chains below was sequenced from the same sample in a study of T-cell reconstitution after alpha-beta-depleted transplantation in children. A TCRbeta library incorporating unique molecular identifiers was prepared. Each CDR3 protein gets one entry after TCRdb re-called the PCR reads with MiXCR. The profile shows about 440,000 distinct CDR3 sequences, about 40% of them singletons. The sample here was PBMCs, taken before TCRalphabeta/CD19-depleted stem cell transplant. The receptors here all came from a girl under 10 years old with aplastic anemia, due to receive a stem cell transplant.

V and J are TRBV7-9 and TRBJ1-2, with 9 bases that match TRBD1. Germline CDR1 SEHNR, CDR2 FQNEAQ (reference sequence). The CDR3 extends over 17 amino acids. V dropped 5 bases and J dropped 3; count of bases not matched to a gene: 13. The CDR3 DNA reads as TGTGCCAGCAGCACCCACTGGACAGGGGATGTTTACTATGGCTACACCTTC. Protein: CASSTHWTGDVYYGYTF.

This clonotype was detected many times. The chain links TRBV20-1 to TRBJ2-7; unclear D gene. The germline CDR1 and CDR2 sequences are DFQATT and SNEGSKA (reference sequence). V lost 3 bases, J lost 1 base, and 7 bases lay in between. This CDR3 comprises 12 residues. CDR3: CSASGPSYEQYF. The CDR3 nucleotides read TGCAGTGCTAGCGGGCCTTCCTACGAGCAGTACTTC.

The chain joins TRBV12-3 or TRBV12-4 to TRBJ2-3; 7 bases are shared with TRBD2. J gave up 6 bases and V 3 bases, and 3 bases lay outside the gene matches. The CDR3 runs 13 residues. The CDR3, as DNA: TGTGCCAGCAGTTTTCTCGGGGGGGATACGCAGTATTTT. It is translated as CASSFLGGDTQYF.

The genes are TRBV15 and TRBJ2-1; 9 nucleotides align to TRBD2. J lost 3 bases, V lost 0 bases, and 15 bases had no gene match. The germline V gene has CDR1 LNHNV and CDR2 YYDKDF (reference sequence). This CDR3 contains 20 residues. The CDR3 DNA reads TGTGCCACCAGCAGAGAGGCTAGCGGGACGCTAGTAAAGGGCTACAATGAGCAGTTCTTC. The encoded protein is CATSREASGTLVKGYNEQFF.

This clonotype occurred many times. The V gene is TRBV7-6, the J gene TRBJ2-7; 14 positions agree with TRBD2. Trimming took 5 bases from V and 1 from J; bases not matched to a gene: 13. Germline-derived CDR1 and CDR2 are SGHVS and FNYEAQ. The CDR3 is made up of 19 amino acids. In nucleotides, the CDR3 is TGTGCCAGCAGCACTCGATCGACTAGCGGGAGGGCCGGATCCTACGAGCAGTACTTC. The encoded protein is CASSTRSTSGRAGSYEQYF.

The chain joins TRBV20-1 to TRBJ2-3; TRBD2 might be the D (6 bases). Germline assignment: CDR1 DFQATT and CDR2 SNEGSKA (reference sequence). Trimming took off 0 bases at V and 1 base at J, with 11 bases between the two ends. The CDR3 is 15 residues long. CDR3 in amino acids: CSAREGSGRTDTQYF. Here the CDR3 DNA reads TGCAGTGCTAGAGAAGGCAGCGGGCGCACAGATACGCAGTATTTT.

The gene calls are TRBV7-2 and TRBJ1-1; tentatively, D is TRBD1 (6 bases). CDR1 and CDR2 from the germline V gene are SGHTA and FQGNSA. V lost 1 base, J lost 6 bases, and 9 bases lay in between. The CDR3 spans 13 residues. This CDR3 is CASSLGGGPEAFF. The CDR3 DNA follows: TGTGCCAGCAGCTTAGGGGGGGGCCCTGAAGCTTTCTTT. The full variable domain, rest sourced from reference TRBV7-2 and TRBJ1-1, is GAGVSQSPSNKVTEKGKDVELRCDPISGHTALYWYRQSLGQGLEFLIYFQGNSAPDKSGLPSDRFSAERTGGSVSTLTIQRTQQEDSAVYLCASSLGGGPEAFFGQGTRLTVV.

The chain joins TRBV7-9 to TRBJ1-2; D might be TRBD1 (5 bases). Germline CDR1 SEHNR, CDR2 FQNEAQ (reference sequence). CDR3 size: 15 residues. V shed 5 bases and J shed 4 bases, with 17 bases lying between them. DNA for the CDR3: TGTGCCAGCAGCCCCAAGGACATTATACGCTATGGCTACACCTTC. Translation gives CASSPKDIIRYGYTF.

This clonotype showed up many times. The gene calls are TRBV7-3 and TRBJ2-1; a weak D match, TRBD2 (6 bases). Per germline, CDR1 SGHTA and CDR2 FQGTGA. The CDR3 sequence is 12 residues long. V was cut by 8 bases and J by 2 bases, with 7 bases left in between. The CDR3 is CASGGTYNEQFF. The CDR3 region has the DNA TGTGCCAGCGGCGGGACCTACAATGAGCAGTTCTTC.

There are a few counts of this clonotype. This chain links TRBV11-1 with TRBJ1-4, with 7 bases lining up with TRBD1. CDR1 SGHAT and CDR2 FQDESV come from the germline V gene (reference sequence). CDR3 length equals 18 residues. The V and J ends lost 2 bases and 0 bases, in that order; junction bases with no gene match: 9. The CDR3 protein is CASSLYSTGETTNEKLFF. CDR3 sequence (DNA): TGTGCCAGCAGCTTATATAGCACAGGGGAAACAACTAATGAAAAACTGTTTTTT.

The chain joins TRBV12-3 or TRBV12-4 to TRBJ2-1; 13 bases are a match to TRBD2. The CDR3 is made up of 16 amino acids. V was pared by 2 bases and J by 7 bases, with 5 bases of the junction left unmatched. The CDR3 reads CASSLRVTSGRNEQFF. CDR3 bases: TGTGCCAGCAGTTTAAGAGTGACTAGCGGGAGGAATGAGCAGTTCTTC.

The chain uses TRBV20-1 and TRBJ2-5; weak D call: TRBD1 (5 bases). Germline CDR1 and CDR2: DFQATT and SNEGSKA (reference sequence). This CDR3 comprises 14 residues. The V and J ends lost 5 bases and 4 bases respectively, with 17 bases between them. CDR3 residues: CSALKGSLAETQYF. The CDR3 DNA follows: TGCAGTGCTCTAAAGGGGTCCTTGGCAGAGACCCAGTACTTC.

V gene TRBV29-1 combines with J gene TRBJ2-7; 9 nucleotides line up with TRBD2. Germline trimming cut 4 bases from V and 3 bases from J; bases unmatched to any gene: 4. This CDR3 region has 13 residues. Per the germline V gene, CDR1 is SQVTM and CDR2 is ANQGSEA. This CDR3 reads CSVVVAGDYEQYF. CDR3 nucleotide sequence: TGCAGCGTTGTGGTAGCGGGAGACTACGAGCAGTACTTC.

V usage is TRBV29-1 and J usage is TRBJ2-7; a possible D gene is TRBD1 (6 bases). The CDR3 is 13 residues long. Germline CDR1 is SQVTM and CDR2 is ANQGSEA. Trimming left V 5 bases short and J 6 bases short, with 17 bases between. CDR3 nucleotide sequence: TGCAGCGTTCGTGGCCACAGGGCGGCCGAGCAGTACTTC. Translation: CSVRGHRAAEQYF.

V and J are TRBV7-6 and TRBJ2-5; 9 bases align to TRBD2. V shed 5 bases, J shed 4 bases, and the junction held 5 bases outside the gene matches. The CDR3 consists of 14 residues. Germline V lookup: CDR1 SGHVS, CDR2 FNYEAQ. The CDR3 coding sequence is TGTGCCAGCAGCCTAGGGACTAGCCCAGAGACCCAGTACTTC. Protein product: CASSLGTSPETQYF.

This chain joins TRBV20-1 and TRBJ2-7; D is unresolved. The CDR3 is 12 amino acids. Trimming removed 7 bases at V and 4 bases at J, with 14 bases between. Germline-derived CDR1 and CDR2 are DFQATT and SNEGSKA (reference sequence). This CDR3 is CSGRSGEYEQYF. CDR3 nucleotides: TGCAGTGGAAGGAGTGGCGAGTACGAGCAGTACTTC.

This clonotype was recorded a few times. The chain recombines TRBV5-1 with TRBJ2-1; D is possibly TRBD2 (6 bases). Trimming took 3 bases from V and 5 from J, leaving 15 bases between them. The CDR3 is made up of 15 amino acids. Germline CDR1 reads SGHRS; CDR2 reads YFSETQ. CDR3 loop: CASSSRPKRDNEQFF. The CDR3 DNA follows: TGCGCCAGCAGCTCTCGACCCAAGCGGGACAATGAGCAGTTCTTC.

In this sample, this clonotype turned up a few times. The chain combines TRBV20-1 with TRBJ2-1; a possible D gene is TRBD2 (6 bases). The germline V gene encodes CDR1 DFQATT and CDR2 SNEGSKA (reference sequence). Deletions cut 6 bases from V and 4 bases from J, with 16 bases between. This CDR3 is 14 amino acids long. The CDR3 protein is CSAKGGTQYNEQFF. DNA of the CDR3: TGCAGTGCAAAAGGCGGGACCCAGTACAATGAGCAGTTCTTC.

V is TRBV12-3 or TRBV12-4 and J is TRBJ1-4, with 10 bases identical to TRBD1. With V trimmed by 9 bases and J by 5 bases, 15 bases remained unmatched. The CDR3 is 17 residues long. The CDR3 sequence is CASSKTGGAGGNEKLFF. The CDR3 DNA reads as TGTGCCAGTAGTAAGACAGGGGGCGCAGGAGGCAATGAAAAACTGTTTTTT.

This clonotype was seen ten or more times. This chain uses TRBV4-2 with TRBJ2-1, with 7 bases lining up with TRBD2. CDR1 is LGHNA and CDR2 is YNFKEQ in the germline V gene. V gave up 0 bases and J gave up 3 bases; unmatched junction bases: 5. CDR3 size: 16 residues. CDR3 DNA: TGTGCCAGCAGCCAAGATCGGGCTAGCGGCTACAATGAGCAGTTCTTC. Its protein product is CASSQDRASGYNEQFF.

This sequence joins TRBV5-1 and TRBJ2-7; the match to TRBD2 covers 7 bases. Germline lookup yields CDR1 SGHRS and CDR2 YFSETQ. The CDR3 consists of 15 residues. With 0 bases clipped from V and 0 bases from J, the junction kept 3 bases outside the gene matches. The CDR3 protein is CASSLEAGDSYEQYF. The CDR3 DNA reads as TGCGCCAGCAGCTTGGAGGCGGGGGACTCCTACGAGCAGTACTTC.

The V call is TRBV20-1, the J call TRBJ2-1; TRBD2 agrees at 9 bases. V shed 3 bases, J shed 6 bases, and the junction held 21 bases outside the gene matches. The germline V gene encodes CDR1 DFQATT and CDR2 SNEGSKA (reference sequence). The CDR3 totals 19 residues. CDR3 loop: CSARYWTLAGFLASNEQFF. The CDR3 coding sequence is TGCAGTGCTAGGTATTGGACTCTAGCGGGATTCCTGGCAAGCAATGAGCAGTTCTTC.

This clonotype was seen more than once but under ten times. The rearrangement links TRBV27 to TRBJ2-3; a weak D match, TRBD2 (5 bases). The CDR3 consists of 13 residues. Germline V gene sequence: CDR1 MNHEY, CDR2 SMNVEV (reference sequence). V was shortened by 7 bases and J by 4 bases, with 12 bases between the two germline ends. The CDR3 loop is CASKPSRADTQYF. The CDR3 DNA reads TGTGCCAGCAAACCGTCGAGGGCAGATACGCAGTATTTT.

This clonotype was observed a few times. This chain uses TRBV29-1 with TRBJ2-1; D call uncertain. Germline V gene lookup returns CDR1 SQVTM and CDR2 ANQGSEA. The CDR3 is made up of 10 amino acids. Between the trimmed V and J ends, which lost 4 bases and 6 bases, there was a span of 4 bases. The CDR3 coding sequence is TGCAGCGTTGGAGTCAATGAGCAGTTCTTC. Protein: CSVGVNEQFF.

The CDR3 DNA is TGTGCCAGCAGCTGGACGGGGAGCACAGATACGCAGTATTTT. Amino acid sequence: CASSWTGSTDTQYF. The rearrangement uses TRBV5-6 and TRBJ2-3; maybe TRBD2 (5 bases). The germline V and J ends were trimmed by 3 bases and 0 bases, with 8 bases remaining between them. The CDR3 is 14 residues long. Per germline, CDR1 SGHDT and CDR2 YYEEEE.

The V gene is TRBV28, the J gene TRBJ1-2; a possible D gene is TRBD1 (5 bases). The CDR3 has 14 amino acids. In germline, CDR1 is MDHEN, CDR2 SYDVKM. V lost 3 bases, J lost 8 bases, and 16 bases lay in between. The CDR3 DNA sequence: TGTGCCAGCAGTTTGGGGACGCCCGAAAAGGGCTACACCTTC. This sequence encodes CASSLGTPEKGYTF.

The CDR3 spells CASSLGQRGEKLFF. Here the CDR3 DNA reads TGTGCCAGCAGCCTCGGTCAGAGGGGTGAAAAACTGTTTTTT. The rearrangement links TRBV4-2 to TRBJ1-4; a weak D match, TRBD1 (5 bases). Deletions cut 4 bases from V and 7 bases from J, with 13 bases between. Germline-derived CDR1 and CDR2 are LGHNA and YNFKEQ. The CDR3 runs 14 residues.

This rearrangement joins TRBV7-2 to TRBJ2-3; a weak D match, TRBD2 (7 bases). Trimming took 1 base from V and 13 from J, leaving 12 bases between them. Germline CDR1 and CDR2: SGHTA and FQGNSA. This CDR3 has 12 residues. Here the CDR3 DNA reads TGTGCCAGCAGCTTAGGCGGGGGCCCTAAGTATTTT. Translation: CASSLGGGPKYF. The full variable domain, its missing parts supplied by reference TRBV7-2 and TRBJ2-3, is GAGVSQSPSNKVTEKGKDVELRCDPISGHTALYWYRQSLGQGLEFLIYFQGNSAPDKSGLPSDRFSAERTGGSVSTLTIQRTQQEDSAVYLCASSLGGGPKYFGPGTRLTVL.

This clonotype was picked up many times. CDR3 coding DNA: TGTGCCAGCAGCACCACCGGGGGATTAGATACGCAGTATTTT. Its translation: CASSTTGGLDTQYF. The chain joins TRBV6-1 to TRBJ2-3; the D gene is possibly TRBD2 (6 bases). CDR3 length: 14 residues. CDR1 is MNHNS and CDR2 is SASEGT in the germline V gene. Trimming took 6 bases from V and 5 from J, leaving 15 bases between them.

This clonotype was detected many times. The rearrangement joins TRBV11-1 to TRBJ2-1; 13 positions match TRBD2. The CDR3 is 19 residues long. J was trimmed by 4 bases and V by 7 bases; bases with no gene match: 16. The V gene's germline CDR1 is SGHAT and CDR2 FQDESV (reference sequence). The CDR3 spells CASTEGGLAGAPRYNEQFF. The CDR3 nucleotides read TGTGCCAGCACCGAAGGTGGACTAGCGGGAGCGCCAAGGTACAATGAGCAGTTCTTC.